One sample yielded the 21 T cell receptor beta chains listed below, sequenced in a study of blood T cell repertoires in COVID-19. Data came from immunoSEQ multiplex PCR; TCRdb stores just in-frame clones and leaves some out. The top ten hold about a third of the sample, which has 75,000 to 90,000 clones, around four fifths seen once. Specimen: peripheral blood. All receptors come from a man in his 60s with COVID-19, enrolled during active disease.

The genes are TRBV5-4 and TRBJ2-2; the D is unclear. V was cut by 4 bases and J by 0 bases, with 13 bases left in between. The germline CDR1 and CDR2 sequences are SGHNT and YYREEE (reference sequence). The CDR3 length is 16 residues. CDR3 amino acids: CASSAATRPNTGELFF. CDR3 nucleotide sequence: TGTGCCAGCAGCGCCGCAACGAGGCCGAACACCGGGGAGCTGTTTTTT.

V and J are TRBV19 and TRBJ1-2; 9 bases align to TRBD1. The trim removed 7 bases at V and 4 bases at J, leaving 7 bases unmatched. CDR1 is LNHDA and CDR2 is SQIVND in the germline V gene (reference sequence). The CDR3 loop spans 14 amino acids. CDR3 in amino acids: CASKEQGASYGYTF. The DNA of the CDR3 is TGTGCCAGTAAAGAACAGGGGGCCTCCTATGGCTACACCTTC.

This chain connects TRBV6-5 to TRBJ2-7, with 13 positions matching TRBD2. The V and J ends lost 2 bases and 6 bases, in that order; junction bases with no gene match: 7. The germline V gene encodes CDR1 MNHEY and CDR2 SVGAGI. The CDR3 consists of 16 residues. The CDR3 loop is CASSYRKLAGGLEQYF. The CDR3 DNA is TGTGCCAGCAGTTACCGGAAACTAGCGGGGGGGCTCGAGCAGTACTTC.

V is TRBV6-5 and J is TRBJ2-7; a weak D match, TRBD2 (6 bases). CDR3 length equals 15 residues. Trimming shortened V by 8 bases and J by 5 bases, and 22 bases separated the two germline ends. Germline V gene lookup returns CDR1 MNHEY and CDR2 SVGAGI. CDR3 in DNA: TGTGCCAGCGGACGCTCCGGGGGATTAGCCAACGAGCAGTACTTC. Amino acids: CASGRSGGLANEQYF.

V usage is TRBV29-1 and J usage is TRBJ2-7, with 7 bases lining up with TRBD1. The V gene end was trimmed by 5 bases and the J gene end by 5 bases; junction bases not matched to a gene: 12. The CDR3 loop spans 14 amino acids. Germline CDR1 and CDR2: SQVTM and ANQGSEA. The DNA of the CDR3 is TGCAGCGTTAACACAGGGGCCCGCAGCCACGAGCAGTACTTC. Translated: CSVNTGARSHEQYF.

This chain uses TRBV18 with TRBJ1-2; D call uncertain. The CDR3 totals 13 residues. Germline lookup yields CDR1 KGHSH and CDR2 LQKENI. The V and J ends lost 2 bases and 2 bases respectively, with 6 bases between them. CDR3 nucleotide sequence: TGTGCCAGCTCACCAGAGGGAAACTATGGCTACACCTTC. This gives the protein CASSPEGNYGYTF. Variable domain in full (rest from reference TRBV18 and TRBJ1-2): NAGVMQNPRHLVRRRGQEARLRCSPMKGHSHVYWYRQLPEEGLKFMVYLQKENIIDESGMPKERFSAEFPKEGPSILRIQQVVRGDSAAYFCASSPEGNYGYTFGSGTRLTVV.

This clone was seen only once. The gene calls are TRBV2 and TRBJ2-1; TRBD1 matches at 7 bases. With V trimmed by 7 bases and J by 4 bases, 4 bases remained unmatched. The CDR3 covers 13 residues. Germline CDR1 is SNHLY and CDR2 is FYNNEI. The CDR3 bases are TGTGCCAGCAATCCGGGACAGTACAATGAGCAGTTCTTC. The encoded protein is CASNPGQYNEQFF.

The V gene is TRBV24-1, the J gene TRBJ2-7, with TRBD2 matching 8 bases. The junction had 25 bases not matched to a gene; V was cut back by 0 bases and J by 7 bases. The germline V gene encodes CDR1 KGHDR and CDR2 SFDVKD. This CDR3 spans 21 amino acids. The CDR3 nucleotides are TGTGCCACCAGTGATTTGCGGGCCCCGGGGGCCGGTACGGGAGGGTTGAATGAGCAGTACTTC. Its protein product is CATSDLRAPGAGTGGLNEQYF.

This clone was detected a few times. This chain links TRBV5-1 with TRBJ2-5, with 7 bases aligning to TRBD2. Germline CDR1 is SGHRS and CDR2 is YFSETQ. The CDR3 is 15 residues long. The junction had 6 bases not matched to a gene; V was cut back by 0 bases and J by 4 bases. The CDR3 nucleotides read TGCGCCAGCAGCTTGGGCCCTACGGGGGGAGAGACCCAGTACTTC. Residues: CASSLGPTGGETQYF.

This clone was seen a few times. The chain carries TRBV2 and TRBJ1-6; perhaps TRBD1 as D (6 bases). Trimming took 4 bases from V and 8 from J, leaving 15 bases between them. Germline loops: CDR1 SNHLY, CDR2 FYNNEI. This CDR3 is built from 15 residues. The CDR3 coding sequence is TGTGCCAGCAGTGGACGGGACATGCCTGATTCACCCCTCCACTTT. It translates to CASSGRDMPDSPLHF.

This CDR3 reads CASSQRQGGPYEQYF. DNA of the CDR3: TGTGCCAGCAGCCAGCGACAGGGAGGCCCATACGAGCAGTACTTC. The rearrangement links TRBV7-8 to TRBJ2-7; tentative D call: TRBD1 (7 bases). The CDR3 runs 15 residues. Germline loops: CDR1 SGHVS, CDR2 FQNEAQ. V was clipped by 5 bases and J by 4 bases, with 18 bases between them.

The chain carries TRBV6-5 and TRBJ2-3, with D tentatively TRBD1 (6 bases). The V gene's germline CDR1 is MNHEY and CDR2 SVGAGI. V gave up 5 bases and J gave up 2 bases, with 14 bases separating them. This CDR3 comprises 15 residues. CDR3 DNA: TGTGCCAGCAGTCCGTCCGGGACATTCACAGATACGCAGTATTTT. This gives the protein CASSPSGTFTDTQYF.

This chain links TRBV19 with TRBJ1-6, with unresolved D. Germline values: CDR1 LNHDA, CDR2 SQIVND (reference sequence). V lost 8 bases to trimming and J lost 8 bases, with 16 bases between them. The CDR3 is 14 amino acids. The CDR3 DNA reads as TGTGCCAGTCGGAGGGAGTTGGTCGATTCACCCCTCCACTTT. Translated, it gives CASRRELVDSPLHF.

CDR3 amino acids: CASSPTGGANYGYTF. The CDR3 DNA reads as TGTGCCAGCAGTCCTACAGGGGGCGCGAACTATGGCTACACCTTC. The chain combines TRBV7-2 with TRBJ1-2; 9 bases line up with TRBD1. CDR3 size: 15 residues. V trimming: 6 bases; J trimming: 2 bases; junction bases outside the gene matches: 7. The germline gives CDR1 SGHTA, CDR2 FQGNSA.

V gene TRBV5-4 combines with J gene TRBJ2-2; 9 bases are a match to TRBD1. Germline CDR1 SGHNT, CDR2 YYREEE (reference sequence). The CDR3 sequence is 16 residues long. The V and J ends lost 4 bases and 1 base, in that order; junction bases with no gene match: 5. CDR3 sequence reads: CASSTGTGKNTGELFF. In DNA form, the CDR3 reads TGTGCCAGCAGCACAGGGACAGGGAAGAACACCGGGGAGCTGTTTTTT.

The rearrangement uses TRBV11-3 and TRBJ2-5, with 7 positions matching TRBD1. This CDR3 has 14 amino acids. Germline V gene sequence: CDR1 SGHNT, CDR2 YENEEA. Trimming cost V 0 bases and J 3 bases; bases outside gene matches: 1. The CDR3, as DNA: TGTGCCAGCAGCTTAGATGGGACAGAAGAGACCCAGTACTTC. Its translation: CASSLDGTEETQYF.

The V gene is TRBV7-8, the J gene TRBJ2-5; 7 bases map to TRBD2. J was trimmed by 0 bases and V by 6 bases; bases with no gene match: 16. The V gene's germline CDR1 is SGHVS and CDR2 FQNEAQ. CDR3 length equals 18 residues. CDR3 sequence (DNA): TGTGCCAGCAGTACACCGGTGGTAGCGGGCGATTACCAAGAGACCCAGTACTTC. It codes for CASSTPVVAGDYQETQYF. Full variable domain (rest looked up from reference TRBV7-8 and TRBJ2-5): GAGVSQSPRYKVAKRGQDVALRCDPISGHVSLFWYQQALGQGPEFLTYFQNEAQLDKSGLPSDRFFAERPEGSVSTLKIQRTQQEDSAVYLCASSTPVVAGDYQETQYFGPGTRLLVL.

The genes are TRBV10-3 and TRBJ2-5; TRBD1 is a possible D gene (5 bases). V gave up 6 bases and J gave up 7 bases, with 21 bases separating them. The CDR3 spans 15 residues. Per the germline V gene, CDR1 is ENHRY and CDR2 is SYGVKD. In DNA form, the CDR3 reads TGTGCCATCAGCGATCCAACAAGGACAATAGGGACCCAGTACTTC. It encodes CAISDPTRTIGTQYF.

The genes are TRBV9 and TRBJ1-2; the match to TRBD1 covers 10 bases. V lost 3 bases, J lost 4 bases, and 3 bases stayed unmatched. Germline lookup yields CDR1 SGDLS and CDR2 YYNGEE. CDR3 length: 14 amino acids. The CDR3: CASSGGQGVYGYTF. CDR3 DNA: TGTGCCAGCAGCGGAGGACAGGGGGTCTATGGCTACACCTTC.

The chain links TRBV14 to TRBJ2-5, with TRBD1 identical over 11 bases. This CDR3 is 15 amino acids long. V lost 5 bases to trimming and J lost 5 bases; unmatched junction nucleotides: 7. Per the germline V gene, CDR1 is SGHDN and CDR2 is FVKESK. This CDR3 is CASSMDRGPWETQYF. CDR3 in DNA: TGTGCCAGCAGCATGGACAGGGGGCCGTGGGAGACCCAGTACTTC. Drawing the rest from reference TRBV14 and TRBJ2-5, the complete variable domain is EAGVTQFPSHSVIEKGQTVTLRCDPISGHDNLYWYRRVMGKEIKFLLHFVKESKQDESGMPNNRFLAERTGGTYSTLKVQPAELEDSGVYFCASSMDRGPWETQYFGPGTRLLVL.

V and J are TRBV5-4 and TRBJ2-3; TRBD2 is a possible D gene (6 bases). Trimming took 4 bases from V and 0 from J, leaving 12 bases between them. The CDR3 spans 15 residues. Germline lookup yields CDR1 SGHNT and CDR2 YYREEE (reference sequence). The chain's CDR3 is CASSLGRGSTDTQYF. In DNA, the CDR3 is TGTGCCAGCAGCCTGGGGCGGGGAAGCACAGATACGCAGTATTTT.